What follows describes a single T cell receptor (beta chain). Its antigen is not identified. The V end lost 4 bases, the J end lost 0 bases, and 7 bases lay between the germline ends. The CDR3 totals 13 residues. Germline V CDR1 and CDR2: SGDLS, YYNGEE. The entry originates in a study of graft-versus-host responses after intestinal transplantation. Generated by immunoSEQ multiplex PCR, the TCRdb table keeps only in-frame clones and is missing some. The data contain approximately 120,000 clones, around 94% of them singletons. This sample comprised unstimulated CD4+ T cells sorted from spleen or lymph node cells, obtained before intestinal transplant. The chain has TRBV9 and TRBJ2-5; D possibly corresponds to TRBD2 (6 bases). The receptor was isolated from a human donor who received an intestinal transplant. For the CDR3, the DNA is TGTGCCAGCAGCTGGGGGGACCAAGAGACCCAGTACTTC. Translating it yields CASSWGDQETQYF.